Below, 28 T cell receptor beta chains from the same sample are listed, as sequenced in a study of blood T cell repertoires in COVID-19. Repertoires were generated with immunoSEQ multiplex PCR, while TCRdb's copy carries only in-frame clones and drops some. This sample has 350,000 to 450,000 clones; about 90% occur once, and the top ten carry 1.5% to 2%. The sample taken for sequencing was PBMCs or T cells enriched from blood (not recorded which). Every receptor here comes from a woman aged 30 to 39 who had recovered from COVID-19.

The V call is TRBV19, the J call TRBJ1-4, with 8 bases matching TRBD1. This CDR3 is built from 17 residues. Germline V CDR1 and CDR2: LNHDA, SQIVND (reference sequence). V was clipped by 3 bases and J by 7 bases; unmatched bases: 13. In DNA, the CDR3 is TGTGCCAGTAGTATGCTGAGGACAGGGAGGAGTCGTGAAAAACTGTTTTTT. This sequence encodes CASSMLRTGRSREKLFF.

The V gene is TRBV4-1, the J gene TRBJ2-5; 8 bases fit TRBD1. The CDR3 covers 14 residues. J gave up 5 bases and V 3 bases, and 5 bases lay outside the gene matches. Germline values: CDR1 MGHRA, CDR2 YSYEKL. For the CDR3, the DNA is TGCGCCAGCAGCCAGACAGGGGCGAGGGAGACCCAGTACTTC. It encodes CASSQTGARETQYF.

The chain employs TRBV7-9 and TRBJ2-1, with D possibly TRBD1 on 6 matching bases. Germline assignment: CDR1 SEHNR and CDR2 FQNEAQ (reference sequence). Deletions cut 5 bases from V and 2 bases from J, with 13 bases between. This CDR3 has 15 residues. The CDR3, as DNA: TGTGCCAGCAGCCGACGACAGGTAACCTACAATGAGCAGTTCTTC. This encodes CASSRRQVTYNEQFF.

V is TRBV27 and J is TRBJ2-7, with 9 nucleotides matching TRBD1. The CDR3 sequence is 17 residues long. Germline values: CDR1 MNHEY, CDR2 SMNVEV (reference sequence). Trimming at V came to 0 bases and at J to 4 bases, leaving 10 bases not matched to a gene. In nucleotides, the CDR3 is TGTGCCAGCAGTTTATCGAGGGGGGACAGGGTCGCGTACGAGCAGTACTTC. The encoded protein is CASSLSRGDRVAYEQYF.

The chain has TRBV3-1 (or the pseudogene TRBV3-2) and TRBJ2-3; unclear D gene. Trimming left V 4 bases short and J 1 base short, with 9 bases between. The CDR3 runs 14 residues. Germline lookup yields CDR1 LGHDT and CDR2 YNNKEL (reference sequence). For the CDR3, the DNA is TGTGCCAGCAGCCTCGCCCCGGGCACAGATACGCAGTATTTT. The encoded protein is CASSLAPGTDTQYF.

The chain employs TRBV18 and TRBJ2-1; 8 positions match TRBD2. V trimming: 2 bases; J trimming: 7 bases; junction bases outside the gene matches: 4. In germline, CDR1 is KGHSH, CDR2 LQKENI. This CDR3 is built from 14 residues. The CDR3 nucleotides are TGTGCCAGCTCACCAGGCGCTAGCGGGAATGAGCAGTTCTTC. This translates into CASSPGASGNEQFF. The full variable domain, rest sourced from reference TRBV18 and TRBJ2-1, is NAGVMQNPRHLVRRRGQEARLRCSPMKGHSHVYWYRQLPEEGLKFMVYLQKENIIDESGMPKERFSAEFPKEGPSILRIQQVVRGDSAAYFCASSPGASGNEQFFGPGTRLTVL.

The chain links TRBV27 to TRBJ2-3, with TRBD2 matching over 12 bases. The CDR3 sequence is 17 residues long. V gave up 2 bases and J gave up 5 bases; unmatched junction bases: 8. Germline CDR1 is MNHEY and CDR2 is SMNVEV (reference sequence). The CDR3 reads CASSLGDPGLAGDTQYF. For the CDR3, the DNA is TGTGCCAGCAGTTTAGGGGATCCGGGACTAGCGGGAGATACGCAGTATTTT.

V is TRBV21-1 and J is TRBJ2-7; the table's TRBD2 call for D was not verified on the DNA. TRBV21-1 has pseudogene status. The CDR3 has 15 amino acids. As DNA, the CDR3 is TGTGCCAGCAATGCTTTTTCCCGCGGTACCTACGAGCAGTACTTC. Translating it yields CASNAFSRGTYEQYF.

DNA of the CDR3: TGTGCCACCACCCTGGGACTCTTACGGTCCAATGAGCAGTTCTTC. This encodes CATTLGLLRSNEQFF. The J gene is TRBJ2-1, the V gene TRBV15, with D perhaps matching TRBD2 (6 bases). Trimming stripped 7 bases from V and 6 bases from J, with 19 bases between. The CDR3 sequence is 15 residues long. The germline V gene encodes CDR1 LNHNV and CDR2 YYDKDF (reference sequence).

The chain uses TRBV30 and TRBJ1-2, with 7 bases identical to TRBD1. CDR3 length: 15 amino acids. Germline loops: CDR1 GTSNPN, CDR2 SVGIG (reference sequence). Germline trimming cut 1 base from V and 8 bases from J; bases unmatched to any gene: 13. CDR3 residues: CAWSEDRPSVGGYTF. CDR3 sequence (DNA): TGTGCCTGGAGTGAGGACAGGCCTTCAGTGGGGGGCTACACCTTC.

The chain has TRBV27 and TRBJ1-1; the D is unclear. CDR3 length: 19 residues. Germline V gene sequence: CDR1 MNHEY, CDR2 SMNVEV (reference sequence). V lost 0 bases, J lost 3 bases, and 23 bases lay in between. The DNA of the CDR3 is TGTGCCAGCAGTTTATCTAACTTCGGGAGGGATGTTAGAGACACTGAAGCTTTCTTT. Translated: CASSLSNFGRDVRDTEAFF.

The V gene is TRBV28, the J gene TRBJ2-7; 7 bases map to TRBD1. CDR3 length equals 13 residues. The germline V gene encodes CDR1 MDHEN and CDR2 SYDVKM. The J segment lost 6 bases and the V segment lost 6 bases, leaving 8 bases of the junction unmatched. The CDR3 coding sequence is TGTGCCAGCAGCCGGGACAGTCTCCTCGAGCAGTACTTC. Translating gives CASSRDSLLEQYF.

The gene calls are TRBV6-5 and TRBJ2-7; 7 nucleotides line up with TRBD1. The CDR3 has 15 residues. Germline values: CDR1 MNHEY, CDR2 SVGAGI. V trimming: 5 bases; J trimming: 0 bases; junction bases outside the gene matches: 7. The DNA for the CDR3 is TGTGCCAGCAGTCTCGGGACAGCTAGCTCCTACGAGCAGTACTTC. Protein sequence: CASSLGTASSYEQYF.

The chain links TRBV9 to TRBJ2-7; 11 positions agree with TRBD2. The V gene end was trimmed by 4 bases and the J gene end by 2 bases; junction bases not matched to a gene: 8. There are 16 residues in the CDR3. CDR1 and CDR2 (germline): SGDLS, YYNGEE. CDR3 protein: CASSYSPGLAAYEQYF. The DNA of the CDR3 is TGTGCCAGCAGCTATTCACCGGGACTAGCGGCCTACGAGCAGTACTTC.

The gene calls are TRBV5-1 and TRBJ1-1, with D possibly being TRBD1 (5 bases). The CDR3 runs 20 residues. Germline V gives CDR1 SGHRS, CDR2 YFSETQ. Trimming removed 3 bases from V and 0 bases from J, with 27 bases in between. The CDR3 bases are TGCGCCAGCAGCTCCTGGGGTTCAGGGTTCGTTGGGATGATGAACACTGAAGCTTTCTTT. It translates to CASSSWGSGFVGMMNTEAFF.

The CDR3: CASGGRDGYTF. The CDR3 region has the DNA TGTGCCAGCGGGGGGAGAGATGGCTACACCTTC. The genes are TRBV12-3 or TRBV12-4 and TRBJ1-2; a weak D match, TRBD1 (5 bases). This CDR3 has 11 residues. Trimming took off 8 bases at V and 6 bases at J, with 10 bases between the two ends.

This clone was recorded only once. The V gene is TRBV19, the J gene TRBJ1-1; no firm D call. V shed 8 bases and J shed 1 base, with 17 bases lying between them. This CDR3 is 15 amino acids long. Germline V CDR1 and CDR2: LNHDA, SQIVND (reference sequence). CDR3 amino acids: CASLRLRAKNTEAFF. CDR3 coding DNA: TGTGCCAGTCTCCGTTTGCGAGCCAAGAACACTGAAGCTTTCTTT.

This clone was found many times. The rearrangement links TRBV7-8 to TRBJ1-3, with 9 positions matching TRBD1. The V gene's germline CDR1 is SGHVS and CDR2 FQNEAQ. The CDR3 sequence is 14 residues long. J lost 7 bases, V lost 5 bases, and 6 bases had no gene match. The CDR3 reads CASSQQGAANTIYF. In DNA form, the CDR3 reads TGTGCCAGCAGCCAACAGGGGGCTGCTAACACCATATATTTT. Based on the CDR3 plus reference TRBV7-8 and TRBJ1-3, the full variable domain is GAGVSQSPRYKVAKRGQDVALRCDPISGHVSLFWYQQALGQGPEFLTYFQNEAQLDKSGLPSDRFFAERPEGSVSTLKIQRTQQEDSAVYLCASSQQGAANTIYFGEGSWLTVV.

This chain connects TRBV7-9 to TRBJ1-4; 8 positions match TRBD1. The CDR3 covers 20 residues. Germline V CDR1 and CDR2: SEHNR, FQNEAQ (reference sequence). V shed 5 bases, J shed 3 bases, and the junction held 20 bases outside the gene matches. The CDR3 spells CASSIQLPRTGWNPNEKLFF. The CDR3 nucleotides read TGTGCCAGCAGCATCCAGCTTCCTAGGACAGGGTGGAATCCTAATGAAAAACTGTTTTTT.

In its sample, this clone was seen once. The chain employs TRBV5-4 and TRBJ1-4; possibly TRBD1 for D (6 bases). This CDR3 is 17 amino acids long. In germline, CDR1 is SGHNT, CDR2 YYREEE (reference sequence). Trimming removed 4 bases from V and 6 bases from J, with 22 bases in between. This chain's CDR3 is CASSGGPNRAADEKLFF. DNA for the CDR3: TGTGCCAGCAGCGGGGGCCCCAACAGGGCGGCGGATGAAAAACTGTTTTTT.

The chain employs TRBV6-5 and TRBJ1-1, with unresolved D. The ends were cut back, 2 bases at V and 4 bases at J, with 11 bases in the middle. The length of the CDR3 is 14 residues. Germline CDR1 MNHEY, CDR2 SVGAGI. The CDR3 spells CASSYTGSTTEAFF. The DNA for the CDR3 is TGTGCCAGCAGTTACACGGGATCGACCACTGAAGCTTTCTTT.

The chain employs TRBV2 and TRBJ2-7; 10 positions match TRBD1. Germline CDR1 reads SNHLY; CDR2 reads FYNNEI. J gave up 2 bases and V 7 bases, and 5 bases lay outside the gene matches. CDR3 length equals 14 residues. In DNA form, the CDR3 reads TGTGCCAGCACTCTGGACAGGGGGACCTACGAGCAGTACTTC. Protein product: CASTLDRGTYEQYF.

The CDR3 is CASSLASRLSYEQYF. The CDR3 DNA reads TGTGCCAGCAGCTTAGCAAGTAGACTCTCCTACGAGCAGTACTTC. The chain employs TRBV13 and TRBJ2-7; unclear D gene. Trimming removed 1 base from V and 0 bases from J, with 10 bases in between. The germline CDR1 and CDR2 sequences are PRHDT and FYEKMQ (reference sequence). The length of the CDR3 is 15 residues.

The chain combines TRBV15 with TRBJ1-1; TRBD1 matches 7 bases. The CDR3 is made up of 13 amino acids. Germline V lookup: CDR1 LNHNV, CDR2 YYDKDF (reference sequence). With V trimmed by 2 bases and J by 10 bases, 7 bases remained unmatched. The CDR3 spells CATSRLDRVAAFF. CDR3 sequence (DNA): TGTGCCACCAGCAGACTTGACAGGGTGGCAGCTTTCTTT.

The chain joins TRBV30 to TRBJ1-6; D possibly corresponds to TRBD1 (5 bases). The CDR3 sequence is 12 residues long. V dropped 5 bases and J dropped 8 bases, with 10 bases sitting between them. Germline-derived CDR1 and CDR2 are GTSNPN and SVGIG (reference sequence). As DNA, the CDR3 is TGTGCCTGGGGCGCGGGGGATTCACCCCTCCACTTT. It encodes CAWGAGDSPLHF.

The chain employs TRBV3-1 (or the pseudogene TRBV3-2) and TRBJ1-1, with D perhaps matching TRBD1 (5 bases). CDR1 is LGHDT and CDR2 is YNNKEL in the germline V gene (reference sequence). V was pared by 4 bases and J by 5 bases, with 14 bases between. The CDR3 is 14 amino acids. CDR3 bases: TGTGCCAGCAGCCTCCCTGGGGCCGGGACTGAAGCTTTCTTT. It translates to CASSLPGAGTEAFF.

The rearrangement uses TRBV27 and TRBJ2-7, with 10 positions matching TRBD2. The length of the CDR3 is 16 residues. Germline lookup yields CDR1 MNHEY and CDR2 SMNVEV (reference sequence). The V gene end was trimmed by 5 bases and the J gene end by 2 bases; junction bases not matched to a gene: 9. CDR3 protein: CASSPSSGRAPYEQYF. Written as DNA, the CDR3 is TGTGCCAGCAGTCCCTCAAGCGGGAGGGCCCCCTACGAGCAGTACTTC.

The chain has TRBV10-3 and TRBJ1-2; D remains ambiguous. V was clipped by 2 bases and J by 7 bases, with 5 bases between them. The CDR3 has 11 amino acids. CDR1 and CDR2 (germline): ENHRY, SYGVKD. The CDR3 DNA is TGTGCCATCAGTGAGGACTTTGGCTACACCTTC. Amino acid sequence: CAISEDFGYTF.